These T cell receptor beta chains were read from a single sample in a study of blood T cell repertoires in COVID-19. Sequencing was performed with immunoSEQ multiplex PCR; in TCRdb, only in-frame clones are kept and a portion is missing. Found here are about 280,000 clones, 85% of them singletons; the top ten hold 13%. Sequencing used peripheral blood. These receptors were collected from a human donor in a cohort sampled during active COVID-19. Each CDR3 is given with its conserved first and last residue. D genes are given only for firm matches. Clone size appears in some rows only: once, few, many, or a class for an expanded clone.

j_gene | d_gene | v_gene | abundance | CDR3nt | CDR3aa
TRBJ1-1 | - | TRBV3-1/TRBV3-2 | - | TGTGCCAGCAGCCAAGGGCCAGGGGTCACTGAAGCTTTCTTT | CASSQGPGVTEAFF
TRBJ2-3 | TRBD2 | TRBV19 | - | TGTGCCTTAGAAAAGGCGGGAGACCCCGTCACAGATACGCAGTATTTT | CALEKAGDPVTDTQYF
TRBJ1-2 | TRBD1 | TRBV28 | once | TGTGCCAGCGAATTCCAGGGGGGAGGCTACACCTTC | CASEFQGGGYTF
TRBJ2-3 | TRBD2 | TRBV27 | - | TGTGCCAGCAGCGTAGCGGGAGCAGGAGATACGCAGTATTTT | CASSVAGAGDTQYF
TRBJ2-1 | TRBD2 | TRBV9 | - | TGTGCCAGCAGCGTAGGTACTAGCGTTTACAATGAGCAGTTCTTC | CASSVGTSVYNEQFF
TRBJ1-4 | TRBD1 | TRBV5-1 | - | TGCGCCAGCAGCCCGAACAGGGGGGCCGGTGAAAAACTGTTTTTT | CASSPNRGAGEKLFF
TRBJ2-7 | TRBD2 | TRBV5-4 | - | TGTGCCAGCAGCCCGGGACTAGCGGGAGTCGACGAGCAGTACTTC | CASSPGLAGVDEQYF
TRBJ2-3 | TRBD2 | TRBV7-2 | - | TGTGCCAGCAGCTTAGAGAAGGCGGGAGGCCTCCGACTTACGCAGTATTTT | CASSLEKAGGLRLTQYF
TRBJ1-6 | TRBD1 | TRBV14 | - | TGTGCCAGCACAGGGGGCCTGAGGAATTCACCCCTCCACTTT | CASTGGLRNSPLHF
TRBJ2-7 | - | TRBV9 | - | TGTGCCAGCAGCTCAGCCCCAGGGGTTGGCTACGAGCAGTACTTC | CASSSAPGVGYEQYF
TRBJ1-1 | - | TRBV19 | - | TGTGCCAGTAGTATTGTGGGGGCCGGGAACACTGAAGCTTTCTTT | CASSIVGAGNTEAFF
TRBJ2-1 | TRBD1 | TRBV7-8 | - | TGTGCCAGCAGCTTGGGTGGACAGGGGTATGAGCAGTTCTTC | CASSLGGQGYEQFF
TRBJ1-1 | - | TRBV30 | few | TGTGCCTGGACGAGGGAGGGGGGGATAGGGAACACTGAAGCTTTCTTT | CAWTREGGIGNTEAFF
TRBJ1-1 | - | TRBV20-1 | - | TGCAGTGGAATCCGGGGGGAAGCTTTCTTT | CSGIRGEAFF
TRBJ2-3 | - | TRBV7-3 | - | TGTGCCAGCAGCTTAGGGACATCCACAGATACGCAGTATTTT | CASSLGTSTDTQYF
TRBJ2-3 | TRBD2 | TRBV7-9 | once | TGTGCCAGCAGCTTAGCGCGGGCTAGCGGGAGGGCCACGGATACGCAGTATTTT | CASSLARASGRATDTQYF
TRBJ1-2 | - | TRBV9 | - | TGTGCCAGCAGCCCAGAGGGGGACCTGGGCTACACCTTC | CASSPEGDLGYTF
TRBJ2-2 | TRBD1 | TRBV7-6 | - | TGTGCCAGCAGCTTGGGACAGGGGGTCGCTGGCACCGGGGAGCTGTTTTTT | CASSLGQGVAGTGELFF
TRBJ1-5 | TRBD1 | TRBV7-9 | - | TGTGCCAGCAGTTCTGGACAGGCGAATCAGCCCCAGCATTTT | CASSSGQANQPQHF
TRBJ2-2 | - | TRBV7-2 | - | TGTGCCAGCAGTAAAGGACTATACGCCGGGGAGCTGTTTTTT | CASSKGLYAGELFF
TRBJ1-5 | - | TRBV12-2 | - | TGTGCAAGTCGCTTAGGGGCCGTCCCTAGCAATCAGCCCCAGCATTTT | CASRLGAVPSNQPQHF
TRBJ2-7 | TRBD2 | TRBV27 | once | TGTGCCAGCAGTTTATCCCGAACTAGCGGCGAGCAGTACTTC | CASSLSRTSGEQYF
TRBJ1-5 | - | TRBV30 | - | TGTGCCTGGAGTGCGGGGAGCAATCAGCCCCAGCATTTT | CAWSAGSNQPQHF
TRBJ2-1 | TRBD2 | TRBV7-2 | - | TGTGCCAGCAGCTCCGGGGGACTAGCGGGACCTAATGAGCAGTTCTTC | CASSSGGLAGPNEQFF